One T cell receptor (beta chain) is described in this entry. This specimen comes from a study of long-term antiretroviral therapy in people with HIV. They ran version v3.0 of the immunoSEQ assay at survey level. Data came from immunoSEQ multiplex PCR; TCRdb stores just in-frame clones and leaves some out. Of roughly 28,000 clones detected, approximately 87% appear once; the ten largest clones hold around 4.4%. The germline V gene has CDR1 LNHDA and CDR2 SQIVND (reference sequence). V trimming: 8 bases; J trimming: 0 bases; junction bases outside the gene matches: 6. CDR3 length: 15 amino acids. The clonotype originates from a woman between 18 and 29 years old with HIV. This chain joins TRBV19 and TRBJ2-2, with TRBD1 matching over 7 bases. This specimen was unsorted PBMCs, taken 0.5 years after starting antiretroviral therapy. In DNA, the CDR3 is TGTGCCAGTGACTGGGGACAGCCGAACACCGGGGAGCTGTTTTTT. Translated: CASDWGQPNTGELFF. Looking up the rest from reference TRBV19 and TRBJ2-2 gives the full variable domain: DGGITQSPKYLFRKEGQNVTLSCEQNLNHDAMYWYRQDPGQGLRLIYYSQIVNDFQKGDIAEGYSVSREKKESFPLTVTSAQKNPTAFYLCASDWGQPNTGELFFGEGSRLTVL.